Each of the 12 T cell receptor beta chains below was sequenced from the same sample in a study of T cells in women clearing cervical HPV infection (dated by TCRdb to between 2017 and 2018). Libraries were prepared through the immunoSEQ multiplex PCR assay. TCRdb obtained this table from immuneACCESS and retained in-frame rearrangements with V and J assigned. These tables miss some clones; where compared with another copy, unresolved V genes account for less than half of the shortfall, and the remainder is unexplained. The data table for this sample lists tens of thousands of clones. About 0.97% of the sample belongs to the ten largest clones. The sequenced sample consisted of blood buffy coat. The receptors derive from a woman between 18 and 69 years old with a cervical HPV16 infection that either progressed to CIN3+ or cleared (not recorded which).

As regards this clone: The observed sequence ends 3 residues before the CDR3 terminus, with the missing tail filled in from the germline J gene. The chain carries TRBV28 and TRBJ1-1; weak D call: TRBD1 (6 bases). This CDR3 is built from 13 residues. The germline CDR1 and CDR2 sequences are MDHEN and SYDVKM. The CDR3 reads CASSLIGGLEAFF. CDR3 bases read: TGTGCCAGCAGTTTAATAGGGGGATTGGAA.

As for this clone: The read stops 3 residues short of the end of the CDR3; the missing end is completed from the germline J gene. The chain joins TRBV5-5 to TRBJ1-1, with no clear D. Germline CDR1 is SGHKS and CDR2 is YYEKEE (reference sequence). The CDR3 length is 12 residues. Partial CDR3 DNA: TGTGCCAGCAGCTTGAACACCGAGGGA. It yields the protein CASSLNTEG. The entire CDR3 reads CASSLNTEGAFF.

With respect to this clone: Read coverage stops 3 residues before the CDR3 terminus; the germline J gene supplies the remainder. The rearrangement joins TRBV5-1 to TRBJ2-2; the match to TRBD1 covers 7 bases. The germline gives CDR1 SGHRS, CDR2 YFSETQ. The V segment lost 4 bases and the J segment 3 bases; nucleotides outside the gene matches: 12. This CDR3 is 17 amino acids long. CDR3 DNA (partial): TGCGCCAGCAGCCCCATCACCGGGACAGCGCACACCGGGGAG. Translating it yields CASSPITGTAHTGE. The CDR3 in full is CASSPITGTAHTGELFF.

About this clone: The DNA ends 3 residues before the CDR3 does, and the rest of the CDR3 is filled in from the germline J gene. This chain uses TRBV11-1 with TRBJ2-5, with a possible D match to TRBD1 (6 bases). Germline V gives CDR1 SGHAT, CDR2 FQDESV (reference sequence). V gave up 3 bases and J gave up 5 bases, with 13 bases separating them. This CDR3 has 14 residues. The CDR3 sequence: CASSFPTGKETQYF. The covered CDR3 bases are TGTGCCAGCAGCTTCCCCACAGGGAAGGAGACC.

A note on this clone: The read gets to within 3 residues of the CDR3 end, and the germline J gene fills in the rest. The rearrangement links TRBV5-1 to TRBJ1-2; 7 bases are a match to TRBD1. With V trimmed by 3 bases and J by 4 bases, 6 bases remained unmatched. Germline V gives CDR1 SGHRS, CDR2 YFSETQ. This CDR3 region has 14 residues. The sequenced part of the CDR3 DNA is TGCGCCAGCAGCTCCGGACAGGCACCCTATGGC. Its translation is CASSSGQAPYG. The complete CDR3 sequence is CASSSGQAPYGYTF.

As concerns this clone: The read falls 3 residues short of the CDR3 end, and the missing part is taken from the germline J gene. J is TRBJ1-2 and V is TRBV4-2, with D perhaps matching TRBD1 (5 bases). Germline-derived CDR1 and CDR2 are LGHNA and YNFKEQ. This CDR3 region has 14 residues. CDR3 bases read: TGTGCCAGCAGCCAAGAACAGGCCCCGCGGGGC. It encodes CASSQEQAPRG. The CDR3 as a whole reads CASSQEQAPRGYTF.

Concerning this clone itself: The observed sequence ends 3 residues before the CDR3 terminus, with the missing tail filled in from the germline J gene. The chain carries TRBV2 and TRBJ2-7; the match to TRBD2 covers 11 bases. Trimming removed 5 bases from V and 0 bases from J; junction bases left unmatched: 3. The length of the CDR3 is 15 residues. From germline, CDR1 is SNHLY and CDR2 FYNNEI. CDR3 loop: CASSLAGGSSYEQYF. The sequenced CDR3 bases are TGTGCCAGCAGTCTAGCGGGGGGAAGCTCCTACGAG.

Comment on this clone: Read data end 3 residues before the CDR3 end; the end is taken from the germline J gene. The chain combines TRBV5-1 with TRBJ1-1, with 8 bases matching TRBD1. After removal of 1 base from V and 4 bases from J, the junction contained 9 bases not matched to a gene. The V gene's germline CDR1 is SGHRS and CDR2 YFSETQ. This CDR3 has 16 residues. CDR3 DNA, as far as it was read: TGCGCCAGCAGCTTGATTACGACAGGGGACGTCACTGAA. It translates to CASSLITTGDVTE. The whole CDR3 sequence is CASSLITTGDVTEAFF.

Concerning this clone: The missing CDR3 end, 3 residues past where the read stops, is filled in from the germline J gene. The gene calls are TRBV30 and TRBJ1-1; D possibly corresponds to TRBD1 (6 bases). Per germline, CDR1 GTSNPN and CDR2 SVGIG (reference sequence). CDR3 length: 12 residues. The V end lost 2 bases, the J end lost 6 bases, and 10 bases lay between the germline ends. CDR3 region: CAWSRGIAEAFF. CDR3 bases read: TGTGCCTGGAGTAGGGGGATCGCTGAA.

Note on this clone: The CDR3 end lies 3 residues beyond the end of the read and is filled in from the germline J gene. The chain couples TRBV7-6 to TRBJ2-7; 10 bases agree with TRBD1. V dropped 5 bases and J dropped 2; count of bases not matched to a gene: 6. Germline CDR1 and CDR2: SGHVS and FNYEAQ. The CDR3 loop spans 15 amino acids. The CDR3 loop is CASSITGTGAYEQYF. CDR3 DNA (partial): TGTGCCAGCAGCATTACCGGGACAGGGGCCTACGAG.

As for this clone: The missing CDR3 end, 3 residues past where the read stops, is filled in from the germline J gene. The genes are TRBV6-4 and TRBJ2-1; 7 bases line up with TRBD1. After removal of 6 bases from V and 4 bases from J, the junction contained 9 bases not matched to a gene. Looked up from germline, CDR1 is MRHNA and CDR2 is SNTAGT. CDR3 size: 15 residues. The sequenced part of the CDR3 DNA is TGTGCCAGCAGGGCAGAGGCAGGGGGATACAATGAG. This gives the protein CASRAEAGGYNE. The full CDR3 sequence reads CASRAEAGGYNEQFF.

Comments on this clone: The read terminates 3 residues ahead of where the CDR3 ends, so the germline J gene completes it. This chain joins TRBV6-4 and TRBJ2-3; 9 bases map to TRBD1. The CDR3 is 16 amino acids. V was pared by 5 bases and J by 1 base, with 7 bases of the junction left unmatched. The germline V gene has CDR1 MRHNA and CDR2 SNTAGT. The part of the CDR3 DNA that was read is TGTGCCAGCAGTATCGAACGGACAGGGGGCACAGATACG. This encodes CASSIERTGGTDT. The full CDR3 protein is CASSIERTGGTDTQYF.